This T cell receptor beta chain was profiled in a study of blood T cells in healthy people across ages (dated by TCRdb to the mid-2010s). In terms of the full investigation: In model experiments, template switching captured roughly one uniquely barcoded TCR beta cDNA molecule for every two T cells. Donors of different ages were randomly distributed across sequencing lanes to avoid experimental bias. The donors were split into four age groups: young (average around 15 years), middle-aged (around 37), aged (roughly 68) and long-lived (roughly 80). Using the same blood draw, the study looked at two additional independent replicas of 1 million unique cDNA reads for two donors, one aged 18 to 29 and the other aged 80 or older. Age-related changes in TCR beta repertoire diversity were measured in the study by deep sequencing normalized with unique cDNA molecular identifiers.

The roughly 39 donors, aged 6 to 90 years, were systemically healthy Caucasian individuals from Russia. Approximately 9.3 milliliters of peripheral blood were drawn from each donor into EDTA-treated Vacutainer tubes. Ficoll-Paque density-gradient centrifugation was used to isolate PBMCs, with at least 7 million per sample. Total RNA was extracted from PBMCs with Trizol reagent, with at least 5 micrograms obtained per sample. For every donor, an aliquot of PBMCs went through flow cytometry to measure the percentages of naive CD45RAhigh/CD27high T cells. Per the germline V gene (reference sequence), MNHNY is the CDR1 and SVGAGI is the CDR2. The germline V and J ends show losses of 4 bases and 1 base respectively, and no gene match explains 1 base of the junction. From the cysteine through the phenylalanine, the CDR3 covers 15 amino acids. Only the CDR3 region is kept as DNA, spanning 45 bases read in frame from base 1.

General study outcomes and caveats: Observed TCR beta diversity per million T cells fell roughly linearly with age, and a significant reduction was already apparent by age about 43. Estimates of total diversity from one million sequenced T cells were regarded as lower bounds and underestimates. The percentage of naive T cells measured by flow cytometry correlated strongly with observed TCR beta diversity. Compared with the aged group, more naive CD4+ T cells, fewer expanded clones and increased TCR diversity were shown by the long-lived group, suggesting age selection. Because donor CMV infection status was unknown, age-related changes in expanded clonotypes were potentially confounded. Conclusive comparison of naive and antigen-experienced compartments was prevented by the profiling of bulk unsorted PBMCs.

This clonotype was seen a few times. Its binding antigen is unknown. No base qualities exist here, and no much larger clone lies one base off it. Library creation used 5' RACE. Instrument on record: Illumina HiSeq 2500. The second PCR ran for about 6 to 12 cycles and used a J-beta primer mix along with a sample-barcoded 5' primer. A unique molecular identifier was introduced onto each TCR beta cDNA molecule by a template-switch 5' adaptor carrying 12 random nucleotides. Each sample yielded at least 2.5 million CDR3-containing paired-end reads. First-strand cDNA synthesis was performed from all RNA using the Mint cDNA synthesis kit, with priming by a TRBC-specific oligonucleotide. Following uracil-DNA glycosylase treatment, a first 18-cycle PCR with universal primers M1SS and BC2_uni_R was performed on all cDNA. Under the source paper's analysis protocol: For normalization, 1 million high-quality reads, each with a distinct molecular identifier, were randomly selected from each sample. Reads sharing molecular identifiers were discarded rather than binned into consensus sequences. CDR3 identification, clonotype clustering and error correction used MiTCR with a Q25 quality threshold and the strictest error-elimination algorithm. A nonparametric unseen species model with Euler transformation was used to estimate lower-bound total TCR beta diversity. In TCRdb, the public reads were trimmed at Q25 with fastp and aligned with MiXCR, with productive beta chains retained. Merged by CDR3 protein, the rows form single entries marked with the most common genes and DNA. The V and J calls and clone size are TCRdb's, not the authors'. This sample is represented by 1.5 million or so distinct CDR3 sequences; around 39% of them were singletons. Of the sample, 7.9% is held by the ten largest clones.

The source of this sequence is a woman under 30 in good health. The V and J genes are TRBV6-6 and TRBJ1-6; the junction holds 7 bases that match TRBD1. Sequencing was performed on blood. The nucleotide sequence reads as follows: TGTGCCAGCAGTTGGGGACAGTCCTATAATTCACCCCTCCACTTT. This is translated as CASSWGQSYNSPLHF.